This entry describes one TCR beta chain. V was shortened by 6 bases and J by 3 bases, with 11 bases between the two germline ends. This CDR3 region has 13 residues. Germline lookup yields CDR1 MNHEY and CDR2 SMNVEV (reference sequence). Extractions gave at least 5 micrograms of total RNA per sample. Together with a sample-barcoded 5' primer, a J-beta primer mix was included in a second PCR lasting about 6 to 11 cycles. TCRdb used MiXCR to reprocess the 5' RACE reads, holding one entry per CDR3 protein. The profile covers 650,000 to 950,000 distinct CDR3 sequences, with about 42% appearing a single time and about a fifth taken by the ten largest. This record belongs to a study of blood T cells in healthy people across ages.

This receptor was obtained from a man in his 60s in good health. V is TRBV27 and J is TRBJ2-5; D unclear. The sample was blood. The CDR3 coding sequence is TGTGCCAGCAGAACAGCGACGGAAGAGACCCAGTACTTC. This encodes CASRTATEETQYF.